A single sample gave rise to the 16 T cell receptor beta chains below, sequenced in a study of T cells in Graves' hyperthyroidism and ophthalmopathy. Amplified regions were TCR beta CDR3 sequences from RNA transcripts. Carried out on the TCR CDR3, a first-round RT-PCR used the HTBI primer set. TCRdb reanalysed the multiplex PCR reads using MiXCR and keeps one entry per CDR3 protein. This table has fewer than 750,000 distinct CDR3 sequences, 13% to 15% appearing once. Source material: blood. These receptors were obtained from a woman in her forties or fifties with Graves' ophthalmopathy.

This clonotype was recorded at least ten times. The V gene is TRBV7-3, the J gene TRBJ2-4; unclear D gene. Trimming stripped 3 bases from V and 7 bases from J, with 10 bases between. CDR3 length: 13 residues. The germline V gene has CDR1 SGHTA and CDR2 FQGTGA. CDR3 loop: CASSLERGNIQYF. CDR3 nucleotide sequence: TGTGCCAGCAGCTTGGAGCGTGGGAACATTCAGTACTTC.

This clonotype was seen ten or more times. The rearrangement joins TRBV12-3 or TRBV12-4 to TRBJ2-5; no clear D gene. The germline V and J ends were trimmed by 1 base and 6 bases, with 9 bases remaining between them. The CDR3 sequence is 13 residues long. The CDR3 DNA reads as TGTGCCAGCAGTTTAGGGCAGTTACAGACCCAGTACTTC. Encoded protein: CASSLGQLQTQYF.

The table lists this clonotype with many counts. V gene TRBV7-2 combines with J gene TRBJ1-4, with no clear D. The germline V gene encodes CDR1 SGHTA and CDR2 FQGNSA. With 1 base removed from V and 8 bases from J, the gap between germline ends came to 8 bases. CDR3 size: 13 residues. CDR3 DNA: TGTGCCAGCAGCTTAGGGCCGGGGGAAAAACTGTTTTTT. Translating it yields CASSLGPGEKLFF.

This sequence joins TRBV10-3 and TRBJ1-1; possibly TRBD1 for D (6 bases). The CDR3 is 13 residues long. The V gene lost 10 bases and the J gene lost 1 base, with 13 bases spanning the gap. Germline-derived CDR1 and CDR2 are ENHRY and SYGVKD. DNA for the CDR3: TGTGCCACACGTGGGGGGCAGAACACTGAAGCTTTCTTT. Its translation: CATRGGQNTEAFF.

This clonotype was observed many times. The chain links TRBV4-2 to TRBJ1-5, with a possible D match to TRBD1 (5 bases). This CDR3 contains 15 residues. V lost 0 bases and J 1 base, leaving 7 bases between the germline ends. CDR1 LGHNA and CDR2 YNFKEQ come from the germline V gene. CDR3 sequence: CASSQERGSNQPQHF. The CDR3 DNA is TGTGCCAGCAGCCAAGAACGGGGGAGCAATCAGCCCCAGCATTTT.

This clonotype was recorded at least ten times. The gene calls are TRBV20-1 and TRBJ2-3; no firm D call. Trimming removed 0 bases from V and 0 bases from J, with 4 bases in between. Germline lookup yields CDR1 DFQATT and CDR2 SNEGSKA (reference sequence). This CDR3 is 13 amino acids long. The CDR3 region has the DNA TGCAGTGCTAGAGAGGGAAGCACAGATACGCAGTATTTT. It specifies CSAREGSTDTQYF.

This clonotype was observed a few times. J is TRBJ2-5 and V is TRBV5-1; no clear D. V was trimmed by 0 bases and J by 5 bases, leaving 11 bases between them. The germline V gene encodes CDR1 SGHRS and CDR2 YFSETQ. CDR3 length: 14 residues. In DNA, the CDR3 is TGCGCCAGCAGCTTGGTTCGTGGGTGGGAGACCCAGTACTTC. It codes for CASSLVRGWETQYF.

This clonotype occurred many times. The gene calls are TRBV20-1 and TRBJ2-7, with D maybe TRBD1 (5 bases). The V end lost 3 bases, the J end lost 1 base, and 16 bases lay between the germline ends. The CDR3 runs to 15 residues. CDR1 is DFQATT, CDR2 SNEGSKA, per germline (reference sequence). CDR3 DNA sequence: TGCAGTGCTAGGGCCAACAGGTTTCTTTCCTACGAGCAGTACTTC. It yields the protein CSARANRFLSYEQYF.

This clonotype was recorded a few times. The V call is TRBV6-1, the J call TRBJ2-7; D assignment may be TRBD1 or TRBD2 (6 bases each). Germline CDR1 reads MNHNS; CDR2 reads SASEGT. This CDR3 has 13 residues. V lost 7 bases and J lost 6, with 16 bases in between. The CDR3 DNA reads TGTGCCAGCAAAATGGGGGGCCGGAGCGAGCAGTACTTC. This encodes CASKMGGRSEQYF.

This clonotype was recorded many times. The chain has TRBV7-3 and TRBJ2-2; 8 nucleotides line up with TRBD1. This CDR3 is built from 15 residues. The V gene's germline CDR1 is SGHTA and CDR2 FQGTGA. The trim removed 0 bases at V and 4 bases at J, leaving 1 base unmatched. CDR3 residues: CASSLTDRVTGELFF. DNA for the CDR3: TGTGCCAGCAGCTTAACGGACAGGGTCACCGGGGAGCTGTTTTTT.

Many counts were recorded for this clonotype. The V call is TRBV28, the J call TRBJ1-2; no reliable D call. Trimming shortened V by 3 bases and J by 4 bases, and 9 bases separated the two germline ends. This CDR3 is 13 amino acids long. Germline CDR1 is MDHEN and CDR2 is SYDVKM. The CDR3 loop is CASSFLSAYGYTF. Here the CDR3 DNA reads TGTGCCAGCAGTTTTCTTAGTGCCTATGGCTACACCTTC.

This clonotype showed up just a few times. CDR3 sequence (DNA): TGTGCCAGCAGCATACAGGGGCTCGCGAACACCGGGGAGCTGTTTTTT. As protein: CASSIQGLANTGELFF. V gene TRBV5-4 combines with J gene TRBJ2-2; 7 bases map to TRBD1. From germline, CDR1 is SGHNT and CDR2 YYREEE (reference sequence). Unmatched junction bases numbered 6, after V lost 4 bases and J lost 0 bases. The CDR3 is 16 amino acids. Supplemented by reference TRBV5-4 and TRBJ2-2, the full variable domain reads ETGVTQSPTHLIKTRGQQVTLRCSSQSGHNTVSWYQQALGQGPQFIFQYYREEENGRGNFPPRFSGLQFPNYSSELNVNALELDDSALYLCASSIQGLANTGELFFGEGSRLTVL.

This clonotype was detected only a few times. V and J are TRBV28 and TRBJ1-1, with no clear D. The ends were cut back, 7 bases at V and 1 base at J, with 13 bases in the middle. Germline CDR1 reads MDHEN; CDR2 reads SYDVKM. The CDR3 is made up of 14 amino acids. In nucleotides, the CDR3 is TGTGCCAGCACTTCTTCTGGGCCGAACACTGAAGCTTTCTTT. The encoded protein is CASTSSGPNTEAFF.

The rearrangement links TRBV5-1 to TRBJ2-1; TRBD2 aligns across 13 bases. The CDR3 contains 20 residues. Per the germline V gene, CDR1 is SGHRS and CDR2 is YFSETQ. Losses at the gene ends were 1 base for V and 4 bases for J; bases not matched to a gene: 14. The CDR3 protein is CASSLKDRGGLAGPYNEQFF. CDR3 sequence (DNA): TGCGCCAGCAGCTTGAAGGACAGGGGGGGACTAGCGGGACCTTACAATGAGCAGTTCTTC.

There are many counts of this clonotype. This chain links TRBV5-1 with TRBJ1-1; D gene ambiguous. The CDR3 consists of 15 residues. V lost 0 bases to trimming and J lost 2 bases, with 11 bases between them. CDR1 SGHRS and CDR2 YFSETQ come from the germline V gene. CDR3 sequence (DNA): TGCGCCAGCAGCTTGGAGCAGGTCCGCAACACTGAAGCTTTCTTT. It specifies CASSLEQVRNTEAFF.

This clonotype was seen ten or more times. The rearrangement uses TRBV7-2 and TRBJ1-4; no clear D gene. Trimming left V 1 base short and J 8 bases short, with 11 bases between. Germline assignment: CDR1 SGHTA and CDR2 FQGNSA. This CDR3 has 14 amino acids. CDR3 coding DNA: TGTGCCAGCAGCTTAGGACCATGGAACGAAAAACTGTTTTTT. It codes for CASSLGPWNEKLFF.